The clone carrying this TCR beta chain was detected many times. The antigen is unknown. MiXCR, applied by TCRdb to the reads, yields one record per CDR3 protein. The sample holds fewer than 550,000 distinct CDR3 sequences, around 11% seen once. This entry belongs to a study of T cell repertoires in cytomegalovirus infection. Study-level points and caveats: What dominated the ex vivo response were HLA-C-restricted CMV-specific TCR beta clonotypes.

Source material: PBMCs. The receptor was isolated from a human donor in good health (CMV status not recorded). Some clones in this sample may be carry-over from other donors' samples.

Written as DNA, the CDR3 is TGTGCCAGCAGCCAGGTAGCGGGAGCGGACAATGAGCAGTTCTTC. Amino acids: CASSQVAGADNEQFF. This chain connects TRBV4-2 to TRBJ2-1; the match to TRBD2 covers 9 bases. The length of the CDR3 is 15 residues. The V and J ends lost 3 bases and 5 bases, in that order; junction bases with no gene match: 5. Germline V gene data show CDR1 as LGHNA and CDR2 as YNFKEQ.